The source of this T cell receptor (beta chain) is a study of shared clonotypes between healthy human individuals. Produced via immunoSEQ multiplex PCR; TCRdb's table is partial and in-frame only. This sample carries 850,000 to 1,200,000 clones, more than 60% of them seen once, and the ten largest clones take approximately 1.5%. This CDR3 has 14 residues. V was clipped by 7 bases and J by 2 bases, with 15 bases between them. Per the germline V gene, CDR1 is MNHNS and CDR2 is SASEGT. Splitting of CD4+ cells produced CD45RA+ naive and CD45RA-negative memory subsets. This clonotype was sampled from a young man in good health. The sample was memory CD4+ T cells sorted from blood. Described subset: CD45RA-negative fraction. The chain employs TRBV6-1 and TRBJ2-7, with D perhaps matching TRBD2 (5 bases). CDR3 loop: CASTAEGGPYEQYF. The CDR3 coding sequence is TGTGCCAGCACCGCTGAAGGCGGGCCCTACGAGCAGTACTTC.